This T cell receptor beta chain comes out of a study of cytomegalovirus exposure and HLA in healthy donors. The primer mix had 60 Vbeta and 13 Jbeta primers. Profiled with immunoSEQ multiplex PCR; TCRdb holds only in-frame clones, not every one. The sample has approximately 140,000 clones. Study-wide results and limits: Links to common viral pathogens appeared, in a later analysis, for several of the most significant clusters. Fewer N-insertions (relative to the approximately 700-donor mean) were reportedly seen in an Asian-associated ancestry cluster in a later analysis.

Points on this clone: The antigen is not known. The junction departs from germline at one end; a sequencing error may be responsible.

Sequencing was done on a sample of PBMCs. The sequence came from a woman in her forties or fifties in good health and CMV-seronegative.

CDR3 bases: TGTGCTAGCAGCTTAGGAGGGAATGGATATGGCTACACCTTC. This encodes CASSLGGNGYGYTF. The V and J genes are TRBV7-7 and TRBJ1-2; D unresolved. The V gene's germline CDR1 is SSHAT and CDR2 FNYEAQ (reference sequence). The CDR3 sequence is 14 residues long.